This T cell receptor (beta chain) was captured by sequencing in a study of T-cell memory formation after mild COVID-19. From the 5' RACE reads, TCRdb called clonotypes with MiXCR, one entry per CDR3 protein. The sample gives roughly 400,000 distinct CDR3 sequences, roughly 15% of which show up once; 20% to 25% is in the top ten. The germline V gene encodes CDR1 SGHVS and CDR2 FQNEAQ. The CDR3 is made up of 17 amino acids. V was clipped by 3 bases and J by 5 bases; unmatched bases: 13. Sequenced material: PBMCs or a T cell subset sorted from them (not recorded which). The rearrangement joins TRBV7-8 to TRBJ2-5, with 9 positions matching TRBD1. This receptor was identified in a man aged 18-30 years who had mild COVID-19 (a few samples of this study predate the infection). Cell type and time point are not known. CDR3 loop: CASSFISGTGSGETQYF. CDR3 sequence (DNA): TGTGCCAGCAGCTTTATCTCCGGGACAGGGTCAGGCGAGACCCAGTACTTC.